The 17 T cell receptor beta chains below were found in one sample sequenced in a study of blood T cell repertoires in COVID-19. Libraries were prepared by immunoSEQ multiplex PCR; TCRdb keeps only in-frame clonotypes and omits some of them. Among hundreds of thousands of clones listed, roughly 87% were seen once. Sample: peripheral blood. The source is a woman in her late teens or twenties who had recovered from COVID-19.

The CDR3 DNA sequence: TGCGCCAGCAGCTTAGATGGTCCAGGCGGCTACACCTTC. Translation gives CASSLDGPGGYTF. This chain joins TRBV5-1 and TRBJ1-2; D is ambiguous. This CDR3 spans 13 amino acids. Germline loops: CDR1 SGHRS, CDR2 YFSETQ. With 2 bases removed from V and 8 bases from J, the gap between germline ends came to 13 bases.

The chain combines TRBV30 with TRBJ1-6, with 9 bases matching TRBD1. This CDR3 contains 15 residues. V shed 5 bases and J 4 bases; nucleotides not matched to a gene: 6. Germline-derived CDR1 and CDR2 are GTSNPN and SVGIG (reference sequence). For the CDR3, the DNA is TGTGCCTGGGAGATACAGGGGGCATATAATTCACCCCTCCACTTT. Its protein product is CAWEIQGAYNSPLHF.

Only a few counts were recorded for this clone. This chain links TRBV25-1 with TRBJ1-5, with 7 bases lining up with TRBD1. The CDR3 is 15 amino acids. The V segment lost 6 bases and the J segment 1 base; nucleotides outside the gene matches: 6. The germline gives CDR1 MGHDK, CDR2 SYGVNS. CDR3 sequence reads: CASSSEQGSNQPQHF. The CDR3, as DNA: TGTGCCAGCAGCTCAGAACAGGGGAGCAATCAGCCCCAGCATTTT.

The rearrangement uses TRBV7-9 and TRBJ2-1; D might be TRBD2 (5 bases). The CDR3 loop spans 17 amino acids. Germline V gene data show CDR1 as SEHNR and CDR2 as FQNEAQ (reference sequence). The V gene lost 2 bases and the J gene lost 8 bases, with 22 bases spanning the gap. The CDR3 sequence is CASSLISQRRYMDEQFF. CDR3 DNA: TGTGCCAGCAGCTTAATTTCTCAGCGGCGGTACATGGATGAGCAGTTCTTC.

This rearrangement joins TRBV6-5 to TRBJ2-7; 10 positions agree with TRBD2. Germline CDR1 and CDR2: MNHEY and SVGAGI. The CDR3 sequence is 11 residues long. V was clipped by 6 bases and J by 10 bases; unmatched bases: 3. CDR3 DNA sequence: TGTGCCAGCAGCTCTAGCGGGGGCCAGTACTTC. This sequence encodes CASSSSGGQYF.

As DNA, the CDR3 is TGTGCCACCAGTGACGGACAGTCCTACGAGCAGTACTTC. The encoded protein is CATSDGQSYEQYF. The V call is TRBV24-1, the J call TRBJ2-7, with D tentatively TRBD1 (6 bases). Germline CDR1 KGHDR, CDR2 SFDVKD. Trimming took 4 bases from V and 1 from J, leaving 7 bases between them. CDR3 length: 13 amino acids.

This chain joins TRBV6-4 and TRBJ2-3; TRBD2 matches 14 bases. The CDR3 contains 15 residues. Germline loops: CDR1 MRHNA, CDR2 SNTAGT. Unmatched junction bases numbered 3, after V lost 5 bases and J lost 5 bases. CDR3 loop: CASSRLAGGGDTQYF. CDR3 nucleotides: TGTGCCAGCAGTCGACTAGCGGGAGGGGGAGATACGCAGTATTTT.

The CDR3 reads CASGSGLAGASFTGELFF. The CDR3 bases are TGTGCTAGTGGTTCCGGACTAGCGGGAGCCTCATTCACCGGGGAGCTGTTTTTT. V and J are TRBV12-5 and TRBJ2-2; 13 nucleotides line up with TRBD2. The V gene end was trimmed by 4 bases and the J gene end by 4 bases; junction bases not matched to a gene: 9. CDR1 is LGHNT, CDR2 FRNRAP, per germline. The CDR3 runs to 18 residues.

The table lists this clone with many counts. In the same sample, other DNA sequences code for this CDR3. The chain's CDR3 is CASSLPGSYEQYF. Written as DNA, the CDR3 is TGTGCCAGCAGCTTACCAGGCTCCTACGAGCAGTACTTC. The chain uses TRBV7-9 and TRBJ2-7, with no clear D. V was clipped by 2 bases and J by 0 bases, with 5 bases between them. Looked up from germline, CDR1 is SEHNR and CDR2 is FQNEAQ (reference sequence). The CDR3 has 13 amino acids.

The chain has TRBV5-4 and TRBJ2-3, with D possibly TRBD2 on 6 matching bases. Germline CDR1 SGHNT, CDR2 YYREEE (reference sequence). This CDR3 has 14 residues. The ends were cut back, 3 bases at V and 1 base at J, with 9 bases in the middle. The DNA of the CDR3 is TGTGCCAGCAGCTGGCGGGACGGCACAGATACGCAGTATTTT. Its protein is CASSWRDGTDTQYF.

This chain uses TRBV25-1 with TRBJ2-2; D might be TRBD2 (6 bases). In germline, CDR1 is MGHDK, CDR2 SYGVNS. Trimming removed 1 base from V and 2 bases from J, with 8 bases in between. There are 15 residues in the CDR3. The CDR3 here is CASSESGTNTGELFF. The CDR3 DNA sequence: TGTGCCAGCAGTGAATCCGGGACTAACACCGGGGAGCTGTTTTTT.

This CDR3 reads CASSSPGQGSETQYF. As DNA, the CDR3 is TGTGCCAGCAGCTCCCCGGGACAGGGGTCGGAGACCCAGTACTTC. The rearrangement links TRBV7-3 to TRBJ2-5, with 10 bases fitting TRBD1. The germline V gene has CDR1 SGHTA and CDR2 FQGTGA. Losses at the gene ends were 4 bases for V and 5 bases for J; bases not matched to a gene: 7. This CDR3 has 15 residues.

This rearrangement joins TRBV6-1 to TRBJ2-3; weak D call: TRBD1 (5 bases). Trimming removed 3 bases from V and 3 bases from J, with 10 bases in between. CDR3 length equals 14 residues. The germline gives CDR1 MNHNS, CDR2 SASEGT. CDR3 amino acids: CASSDQGRTDTQYF. DNA for the CDR3: TGTGCCAGCAGTGATCAGGGCAGGACAGATACGCAGTATTTT.

This chain uses TRBV7-2 with TRBJ1-2, with 9 bases lining up with TRBD1. There are 14 residues in the CDR3. V trimming: 5 bases; J trimming: 7 bases; junction bases outside the gene matches: 8. Germline V lookup: CDR1 SGHTA, CDR2 FQGNSA. DNA of the CDR3: TGTGCCAGCAGCCCCCGGGACAGGGCTACTGGCTACACCTTC. Protein product: CASSPRDRATGYTF. The variable domain in full, with the rest retrieved from reference TRBV7-2 and TRBJ1-2, is GAGVSQSPSNKVTEKGKDVELRCDPISGHTALYWYRQSLGQGLEFLIYFQGNSAPDKSGLPSDRFSAERTGGSVSTLTIQRTQQEDSAVYLCASSPRDRATGYTFGSGTRLTVV.

The V and J genes are TRBV4-3 and TRBJ1-1, with a possible D match to TRBD1 (5 bases). The length of the CDR3 is 20 residues. V was trimmed by 0 bases and J by 3 bases, leaving 26 bases between them. Germline V lookup: CDR1 LGHNA, CDR2 YSLEER. CDR3 sequence (DNA): TGCGCCAGCAGCCAAGATGAAGGGATGGTGCTCCTGCAAGGGGACACTGAAGCTTTCTTT. This gives the protein CASSQDEGMVLLQGDTEAFF.

This CDR3 is CATSREGVGGAGGYTF. The CDR3 nucleotides read TGTGCCACCAGCAGAGAAGGCGTCGGGGGAGCCGGTGGCTACACCTTC. This chain joins TRBV15 and TRBJ1-2; D is possibly TRBD1 (5 bases). Germline V gene lookup returns CDR1 LNHNV and CDR2 YYDKDF (reference sequence). V was shortened by 0 bases and J by 7 bases, with 18 bases between the two germline ends. CDR3 length: 16 residues.

In its sample, this clone was seen once. V gene TRBV9 combines with J gene TRBJ2-1, with D tentatively TRBD1 (5 bases). The CDR3 extends over 13 amino acids. Trimming pared 7 bases from V and 8 bases from J, leaving 16 bases between. Germline V lookup: CDR1 SGDLS, CDR2 YYNGEE. Written as DNA, the CDR3 is TGTGCCAGCGGGGCTAGTTCGGCCTATGAGCAGTTCTTC. Translation: CASGASSAYEQFF.